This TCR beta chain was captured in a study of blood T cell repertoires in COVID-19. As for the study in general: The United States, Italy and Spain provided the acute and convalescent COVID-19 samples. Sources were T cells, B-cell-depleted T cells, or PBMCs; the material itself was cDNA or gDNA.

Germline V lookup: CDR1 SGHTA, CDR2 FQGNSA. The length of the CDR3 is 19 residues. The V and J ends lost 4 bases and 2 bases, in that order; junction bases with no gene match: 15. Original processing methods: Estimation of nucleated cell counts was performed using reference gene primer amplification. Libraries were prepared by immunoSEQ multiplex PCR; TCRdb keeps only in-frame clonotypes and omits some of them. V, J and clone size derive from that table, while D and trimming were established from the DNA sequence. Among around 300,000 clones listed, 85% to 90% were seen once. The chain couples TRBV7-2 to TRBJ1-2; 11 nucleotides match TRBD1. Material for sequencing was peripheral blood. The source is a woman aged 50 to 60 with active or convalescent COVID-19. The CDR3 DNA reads TGTGCCAGCAGCTCCCCCCAAGGGGGACAGGGGGGTAGCAACTATGGCTACACCTTC. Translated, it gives CASSSPQGGQGGSNYGYTF.